Described below is a single T cell receptor (beta chain) sequence and its context. Antigen specificity is unknown. V gave up 4 bases and J gave up 7 bases; unmatched junction bases: 4. The CDR3 has 12 residues. Germline V gene lookup returns CDR1 SGHNT and CDR2 YYREEE (reference sequence). The PCR used 60 Vbeta and 13 Jbeta primers. Profiling relied on immunoSEQ multiplex PCR, and the TCRdb table lists in-frame clones only, not all of them. The sample lists approximately 170,000 clones; more than 65% were seen once. This specimen belongs to a study of cytomegalovirus exposure and HLA in healthy donors. Whole-study results and caveats: Later, an analysis found that common viral pathogens appeared to be linked with several of the most significant clusters. Three chains linked to CMV were shown in vitro to be specific for CMV antigens. Trimming of TCR beta V- and J-genes showed a link, identified in a later analysis, to a missense DCLRE1C variant. A list of 164 TCR beta chains associated with cytomegalovirus was given.

Sequencing input: PBMCs. V usage is TRBV5-4 and J usage is TRBJ1-1, with TRBD1 matching 7 bases. The receptor's source is a man in his fifties or sixties in good health and CMV-seropositive. The CDR3 sequence: CASSPGTVEAFF. CDR3 coding DNA: TGTGCCAGCAGCCCCGGGACAGTTGAAGCTTTCTTT.